The 17 T cell receptor beta chains given below trace back to one sample, sequenced in a study of T cells in localized non-small cell lung cancer. Using immunoSEQ multiplex PCR, the repertoire was profiled, and TCRdb retains in-frame clones only, with some absent. Counted here are about 79,000 clones, about 88% occurring once; the ten biggest clones make up 20% to 25%. The source material was peripheral blood, sampled before any cancer treatment. These receptors were obtained from a woman between 35 and 70 years old with stage I squamous cell lung carcinoma.

J is TRBJ1-6 and V is TRBV2; D might be TRBD1 (5 bases). Trimming left V 4 bases short and J 6 bases short, with 13 bases between. This CDR3 is 15 amino acids long. Germline V gene lookup returns CDR1 SNHLY and CDR2 FYNNEI. CDR3 nucleotides: TGTGCCAGCAGTGGGGGCAGGGTGGGTAATTCACCCCTCCACTTT. The encoded protein is CASSGGRVGNSPLHF.

This chain uses TRBV2 with TRBJ1-1; 8 bases fit TRBD1. Germline lookup yields CDR1 SNHLY and CDR2 FYNNEI. The CDR3 has 15 amino acids. Trimming took 4 bases from V and 7 from J; bases not matched to a gene: 11. The CDR3 spells CASSASRQGSIEAFF. For the CDR3, the DNA is TGTGCCAGCAGTGCCTCCAGACAGGGGTCGATTGAAGCTTTCTTT.

The gene calls are TRBV5-1 and TRBJ2-1; D is unresolved. The ends were cut back, 1 base at V and 0 bases at J, with 14 bases in the middle. Germline CDR1 is SGHRS and CDR2 is YFSETQ. This CDR3 region has 17 residues. CDR3 DNA sequence: TGCGCCAGCAGCTTGTATGGTCCCCGAAGCTCCTACAATGAGCAGTTCTTC. This codes for CASSLYGPRSSYNEQFF.

The chain couples TRBV19 to TRBJ2-5; no clear D. This CDR3 is 14 amino acids long. The germline V and J ends were trimmed by 4 bases and 5 bases, with 14 bases remaining between them. Germline loops: CDR1 LNHDA, CDR2 SQIVND (reference sequence). Here the CDR3 DNA reads TGTGCCAGTAGTAGGCGGACGGTGGGGGAGACCCAGTACTTC. It codes for CASSRRTVGETQYF.

This chain links TRBV7-9 with TRBJ2-1, with 9 bases identical to TRBD2. Trimming removed 1 base from V and 4 bases from J; junction bases left unmatched: 2. Per germline, CDR1 SEHNR and CDR2 FQNEAQ (reference sequence). The CDR3 has 15 amino acids. The CDR3 DNA sequence: TGTGCCAGCAGCTTAGTAGCGGGGGCGTACAATGAGCAGTTCTTC. Protein product: CASSLVAGAYNEQFF.

This sequence joins TRBV5-1 and TRBJ2-1; 7 nucleotides line up with TRBD2. Unmatched junction bases numbered 3, after V lost 0 bases and J lost 6 bases. Germline CDR1 reads SGHRS; CDR2 reads YFSETQ. The CDR3 runs 14 residues. The CDR3 DNA is TGCGCCAGCAGCTTGGGGTGGGAGGGCAATGAGCAGTTCTTC. Translation gives CASSLGWEGNEQFF.

This chain connects TRBV30 to TRBJ1-1; D is ambiguous. Between the trimmed V and J ends, which lost 2 bases and 6 bases, there was a span of 10 bases. Germline V lookup: CDR1 GTSNPN, CDR2 SVGIG (reference sequence). The CDR3 extends over 12 amino acids. Here the CDR3 reads CAWSIDRAEAFF. For the CDR3, the DNA is TGTGCCTGGAGTATAGACCGCGCTGAAGCTTTCTTT.

The V and J genes are TRBV10-3 and TRBJ2-3; D not resolved. Looked up from germline, CDR1 is ENHRY and CDR2 is SYGVKD. CDR3 length equals 13 residues. Trimming pared 7 bases from V and 1 base from J, leaving 9 bases between. CDR3 bases: TGTGCCATCATGGCTCGGCGCACAGATACGCAGTATTTT. Translation gives CAIMARRTDTQYF.

This clone was seen just once. V is TRBV4-1 and J is TRBJ2-3, with a weak D call TRBD1 (5 bases). Germline-derived CDR1 and CDR2 are MGHRA and YSYEKL. The CDR3 runs to 18 residues. With 0 bases removed from V and 0 bases from J, the gap between germline ends came to 16 bases. Here the CDR3 DNA reads TGCGCCAGCAGCCAAGAGTCAAGCCAGACAGTTAGCACAGATACGCAGTATTTT. Translated: CASSQESSQTVSTDTQYF.

The rearrangement joins TRBV2 to TRBJ2-6; D is undetermined. Germline V gene data show CDR1 as SNHLY and CDR2 as FYNNEI. The CDR3 runs 16 residues. The V gene lost 1 base and the J gene lost 4 bases, with 11 bases spanning the gap. For the CDR3, the DNA is TGTGCCAGCAGTGAAGTCGGTTTGGGGGGGGCCAACGTCCTGACTTTC. As protein: CASSEVGLGGANVLTF.

A single count supports this clone. The rearrangement uses TRBV7-7 and TRBJ1-1; TRBD1 might be the D (5 bases). The CDR3 covers 16 residues. Germline V lookup: CDR1 SSHAT, CDR2 FNYEAQ (reference sequence). CDR3 region: CAPTAGGEDSRSEAFF. In DNA, the CDR3 is TGTGCTCCCACGGCGGGGGGGGAGGATTCTCGGTCTGAAGCTTTCTTT.

The chain is built from TRBV19 and TRBJ2-3; perhaps TRBD2 as D (5 bases). Germline lookup yields CDR1 LNHDA and CDR2 SQIVND (reference sequence). V lost 5 bases to trimming and J lost 6 bases, with 18 bases between them. This CDR3 has 15 residues. CDR3 residues: CASSFYGRRPDTQYF. CDR3 coding DNA: TGTGCCAGTAGTTTCTACGGACGGAGGCCGGATACGCAGTATTTT.

This chain links TRBV28 with TRBJ1-2; D remains ambiguous. This CDR3 region has 12 residues. From germline, CDR1 is MDHEN and CDR2 SYDVKM. V gave up 2 bases and J gave up 6 bases, with 7 bases separating them. The CDR3 region has the DNA TGTGCCAGCAGTTTAGAATGGGATGGCTACACCTTC. Amino acids: CASSLEWDGYTF.

Only one count was recorded for this clone. The chain links TRBV19 to TRBJ2-7; 12 bases align to TRBD2. The ends lost 5 bases at V and 4 bases at J; junction bases unmatched: 6. The CDR3 is 15 residues long. CDR1 LNHDA and CDR2 SQIVND come from the germline V gene (reference sequence). The CDR3 coding sequence is TGTGCCAGTAGTGACCCCGGGACTAGCGGGTACGAGCAGTACTTC. This gives the protein CASSDPGTSGYEQYF.

V gene TRBV18 combines with J gene TRBJ2-1; 7 bases align to TRBD2. CDR1 is KGHSH, CDR2 LQKENI, per germline. There are 17 residues in the CDR3. V lost 3 bases, J lost 0 bases, and 8 bases stayed unmatched. The CDR3 sequence: CASSPVAGRGSYNEQFF. Written as DNA, the CDR3 is TGTGCCAGCTCACCTGTAGCGGGTAGGGGCTCCTACAATGAGCAGTTCTTC.

The J gene is TRBJ2-5, the V gene TRBV4-1, with 10 nucleotides matching TRBD2. V was clipped by 0 bases and J by 0 bases; unmatched bases: 13. CDR3 length: 20 amino acids. Germline V gene lookup returns CDR1 MGHRA and CDR2 YSYEKL. The CDR3 here is CASSQDPPAGGPGYQETQYF. Here the CDR3 DNA reads TGCGCCAGCAGCCAAGATCCTCCAGCGGGGGGGCCGGGGTACCAAGAGACCCAGTACTTC.

This chain links TRBV5-1 with TRBJ2-3; 11 bases are a match to TRBD2. This CDR3 has 18 residues. The trim removed 5 bases at V and 2 bases at J, leaving 13 bases unmatched. Germline lookup yields CDR1 SGHRS and CDR2 YFSETQ. CDR3: CASSFPVTSGVHTDTQYF. The CDR3 region has the DNA TGCGCCAGCAGTTTCCCCGTGACTAGCGGGGTCCACACAGATACGCAGTATTTT.